The clone carrying this T cell receptor (beta chain) was recorded only once. Its cognate antigen is unknown. In TCRdb, the reads were re-called with MiXCR into one record per CDR3 protein. Here the sample spans approximately 390,000 distinct CDR3 sequences, about 34% being singletons. V was pared by 0 bases and J by 6 bases, with 6 bases between. This CDR3 has 13 amino acids. Germline assignment: CDR1 SGHNT and CDR2 YYREEE (reference sequence). This sample was included in a study of T cell repertoires in cytomegalovirus infection. This chain uses TRBV5-4 with TRBJ1-4, with TRBD1 as a possible D gene (5 bases). The sequencing here drew on cultured PBMCs, taken from culture after CMV antigen stimulation. This clonotype originated in a human donor in good health (CMV status not recorded). Some clones in this sample may be carry-over from other donors' samples. CDR3 protein: CASSLAGDEKLFF. CDR3 DNA sequence: TGTGCCAGCAGCTTGGCGGGGGATGAAAAACTGTTTTTT. The variable domain in full, with the rest retrieved from reference TRBV5-4 and TRBJ1-4, is ETGVTQSPTHLIKTRGQQVTLRCSSQSGHNTVSWYQQALGQGPQFIFQYYREEENGRGNFPPRFSGLQFPNYSSELNVNALELDDSALYLCASSLAGDEKLFFGSGTQLSVL.